These 13 T cell receptor beta chains share one sample of origin, sequenced in a study of T cells in Graves' hyperthyroidism and ophthalmopathy. Amplification targeted TCR beta CDR3 regions from RNA transcripts. In the first-round RT-PCR of the TCR CDR3, the HTBI primer set was used. Via MiXCR, TCRdb re-called the multiplex PCR reads, giving one row per CDR3 protein. Among about 400,000 distinct CDR3 sequences listed, more than 15% were seen once. Sequencing was done on a sample of blood. The receptors here all came from a woman aged 18-29 years with Graves' hyperthyroidism that later progressed to Graves' ophthalmopathy.

On this clonotype itself: A much larger clone lies one base from this, so it may be a read error. The rearrangement uses TRBV5-5 and TRBJ2-2; possible D gene TRBD2, 6 bases. V dropped 4 bases and J dropped 3 bases, with 19 bases sitting between them. This CDR3 spans 17 amino acids. Per germline, CDR1 SGHKS and CDR2 YYEKEE (reference sequence). The CDR3 sequence is CASSRPKGGAHTGELFF. CDR3 DNA sequence: TGTGCCAGCAGCCGTCCGAAGGGCGGGGCGCACACCGGGGAGCTGTTTTTT. Looking up the rest from reference TRBV5-5 and TRBJ2-2 gives the full variable domain: DAGVTQSPTHLIKTRGQQVTLRCSPISGHKSVSWYQQVLGQGPQFIFQYYEKEERGRGNFPDRFSARQFPNYSSELNVNALLLGDSALYLCASSRPKGGAHTGELFFGEGSRLTVL.

This clonotype was detected only a few times. This chain joins TRBV7-9 and TRBJ2-1; D gene ambiguous. The V end lost 6 bases, the J end lost 6 bases, and 18 bases lay between the germline ends. Per the germline V gene, CDR1 is SEHNR and CDR2 is FQNEAQ (reference sequence). The CDR3 extends over 15 amino acids. The DNA for the CDR3 is TGTGCCAGCAGGTCCCCGCCGACGAAGGGCAATGAGCAGTTCTTC. It encodes CASRSPPTKGNEQFF. The full variable domain, rest sourced from reference TRBV7-9 and TRBJ2-1, is DTGVSQNPRHKITKRGQNVTFRCDPISEHNRLYWYRQTLGQGPEFLTYFQNEAQLEKSRLLSDRFSAERPKGSFSTLEIQRTEQGDSAMYLCASRSPPTKGNEQFFGPGTRLTVL.

This clonotype was seen many times. V usage is TRBV6-1 and J usage is TRBJ2-1; 11 bases map to TRBD2. Germline trimming cut 5 bases from V and 4 bases from J; bases unmatched to any gene: 4. The CDR3 is made up of 15 amino acids. Germline V gives CDR1 MNHNS, CDR2 SASEGT. The CDR3 region has the DNA TGTGCCAGCAGTTACGTAGCGGGAGGGTACAATGAGCAGTTCTTC. The encoded protein is CASSYVAGGYNEQFF.

In its sample, this clonotype was seen a few times. The V call is TRBV15, the J call TRBJ1-2; 11 nucleotides align to TRBD1. The germline CDR1 and CDR2 sequences are LNHNV and YYDKDF (reference sequence). V gave up 5 bases and J gave up 5 bases; unmatched junction bases: 10. The CDR3 has 16 amino acids. CDR3 residues: CATSLRGTGGYYGYTF. The CDR3 nucleotides are TGTGCCACCAGCCTCAGGGGGACAGGGGGTTATTATGGCTACACCTTC.

The sample holds many counts of this clonotype. The J gene is TRBJ2-7, the V gene TRBV6-2 or TRBV6-3, with TRBD2 identical over 8 bases. The CDR3 is made up of 15 amino acids. From germline, CDR1 is MNHEY and CDR2 SVGEGT. V trimming: 5 bases; J trimming: 2 bases; junction bases outside the gene matches: 8. The CDR3 DNA reads TGTGCCAGCAGTGAGAAGCGGGAGTGGGCCTACGAGCAGTACTTC. Encoded protein: CASSEKREWAYEQYF.

The rearrangement joins TRBV28 to TRBJ1-5; D remains unclear. Germline CDR1 MDHEN, CDR2 SYDVKM. Trimming removed 3 bases at V and 8 bases at J, with 5 bases between. This CDR3 is built from 11 residues. The CDR3, as DNA: TGTGCCAGCAGTTTCACTGAGCCCCAGCATTTT. Its translation is CASSFTEPQHF.

In its sample, this clonotype was seen many times. The V call is TRBV12-3 or TRBV12-4, the J call TRBJ2-7; no clear D gene. V lost 5 bases and J lost 6, with 11 bases in between. The length of the CDR3 is 12 residues. The CDR3: CASSPSRLEQYF. The CDR3 DNA is TGTGCCAGCAGTCCCAGTAGGCTCGAGCAGTACTTC.

The chain has TRBV5-6 and TRBJ2-1; 7 bases map to TRBD2. The CDR3 runs 16 residues. Trimming removed 2 bases from V and 5 bases from J; junction bases left unmatched: 10. Germline CDR1 is SGHDT and CDR2 is YYEEEE. The CDR3 loop is CASSFWRGSPNNEQFF. DNA of the CDR3: TGTGCCAGCAGCTTTTGGCGCGGGAGCCCAAACAATGAGCAGTTCTTC.

The genes are TRBV7-9 and TRBJ2-7; D not certain. The CDR3 is 14 residues long. From germline, CDR1 is SEHNR and CDR2 FQNEAQ (reference sequence). Between the trimmed V and J ends, which lost 5 bases and 3 bases, there was a span of 14 bases. Written as DNA, the CDR3 is TGTGCCAGCAGCCCCGAGGTAGCCCGCTACGAGCAGTACTTC. Its translation: CASSPEVARYEQYF.

This clonotype came up many times. The V call is TRBV12-3 or TRBV12-4, the J call TRBJ2-7; perhaps TRBD2 as D (5 bases). CDR3 size: 15 residues. Between the trimmed V and J ends, which lost 6 bases and 0 bases, there was a span of 15 bases. In nucleotides, the CDR3 is TGTGCCAGCAGCCGTAGGACTGGGAGCTCCTACGAGCAGTACTTC. Translation: CASSRRTGSSYEQYF.

In this sample, this clonotype turned up a few times. A much larger clone lies a single base off, so this may be a read error. The CDR3 does not close with the conserved phenylalanine or tryptophan, likely indicating a read error. The gene calls are TRBV28 and TRBJ1-1; 9 nucleotides agree with TRBD1. Germline V gives CDR1 MDHEN, CDR2 SYDVKM. This CDR3 has 16 amino acids. J was trimmed by 10 bases and V by 4 bases; bases with no gene match: 16. CDR3 loop: CASSSPGQGRSGLAFL. CDR3 in DNA: TGTGCCAGCAGTTCCCCGGGACAGGGCAGAAGTGGGTTAGCTTTCCTT.

This clonotype was observed a single time. The chain is built from TRBV5-1 and TRBJ2-2; D is uncertain. V was pared by 0 bases and J by 0 bases, with 3 bases between. The CDR3 runs 14 residues. The V gene's germline CDR1 is SGHRS and CDR2 YFSETQ. In nucleotides, the CDR3 is TGCGCCAGCAGCTTGGCCCCGAACACCGGGGAGCTGTTTTTT. It yields the protein CASSLAPNTGELFF.

The chain couples TRBV19 to TRBJ1-5; 9 bases map to TRBD1. Germline CDR1 reads LNHDA; CDR2 reads SQIVND (reference sequence). V gave up 4 bases and J gave up 6 bases; unmatched junction bases: 13. There are 17 residues in the CDR3. The CDR3 loop reads CASSTPTGGAVIQPQHF. DNA of the CDR3: TGTGCCAGTAGTACACCTACAGGGGGCGCGGTAATTCAGCCCCAGCATTTT.